A single sample gave rise to the 14 T cell receptor beta chains below, sequenced in a study of identical twins. Each CDR3 protein is one row after TCRdb ran MiXCR on the 5' RACE reads. The profile shows hundreds of thousands of distinct CDR3 sequences, 8.5% to 9.5% of them singletons. These data are also associated with another study on yellow fever vaccine responses in identical twins.

The specimen sequenced was CD8+ T cells sorted from blood. The receptors here all came from a young woman in good health.

The V and J genes are TRBV19 and TRBJ2-1, with no clear D. The germline V gene has CDR1 LNHDA and CDR2 SQIVND (reference sequence). The CDR3 contains 16 residues. V dropped 3 bases and J dropped 0 bases, with 12 bases sitting between them. The CDR3 is CASSMGWASSYNEQFF. The CDR3 region has the DNA TGTGCCAGTAGTATGGGGTGGGCGAGCTCCTACAATGAGCAGTTCTTC. Drawing the rest from reference TRBV19 and TRBJ2-1, the complete variable domain is DGGITQSPKYLFRKEGQNVTLSCEQNLNHDAMYWYRQDPGQGLRLIYYSQIVNDFQKGDIAEGYSVSREKKESFPLTVTSAQKNPTAFYLCASSMGWASSYNEQFFGPGTRLTVL.

The V call is TRBV7-9, the J call TRBJ2-3; D possibly corresponds to TRBD2 (6 bases). Trimming removed 2 bases at V and 2 bases at J, with 14 bases between. Germline CDR1 and CDR2: SEHNR and FQNEAQ (reference sequence). CDR3 length equals 16 residues. CDR3 region: CASSLRSPGDTDTQYF. The DNA for the CDR3 is TGTGCCAGCAGCTTAAGGTCGCCGGGGGACACAGATACGCAGTATTTT.

This clonotype was counted between two and nine times. V gene TRBV6-4 combines with J gene TRBJ2-3; 9 positions agree with TRBD2. Germline V CDR1 and CDR2: MRHNA, SNTAGT. V shed 8 bases and J 0 bases; nucleotides not matched to a gene: 6. This CDR3 has 15 amino acids. CDR3 in amino acids: CASAKLAGSTDTQYF. The CDR3 DNA sequence: TGTGCCAGCGCAAAACTAGCGGGCAGCACAGATACGCAGTATTTT.

There are a few counts of this clonotype. The genes are TRBV7-2 and TRBJ1-4; D gene unclear. The CDR3 sequence is 13 residues long. Trimming removed 6 bases at V and 7 bases at J, with 12 bases between. Germline V gene sequence: CDR1 SGHTA, CDR2 FQGNSA. The CDR3 DNA sequence: TGTGCCAGCAGTGAGGGAGGTAGTGAAAAACTGTTTTTT. Its translation: CASSEGGSEKLFF.

Ten or more counts support this clonotype. This chain joins TRBV12-3 or TRBV12-4 and TRBJ2-1; D possibly corresponds to TRBD1 (6 bases). CDR3 size: 17 residues. V shed 3 bases and J shed 5 bases, with 20 bases lying between them. The CDR3 sequence: CASSFLGQYRGDNEQFF. Written as DNA, the CDR3 is TGTGCCAGCAGTTTCTTAGGACAGTACCGAGGGGACAATGAGCAGTTCTTC.

This clonotype was counted only a few times. V usage is TRBV27 and J usage is TRBJ1-2; D not certain. Germline CDR1 reads MNHEY; CDR2 reads SMNVEV (reference sequence). The V end lost 0 bases, the J end lost 6 bases, and 8 bases lay between the germline ends. The CDR3 runs 13 residues. The CDR3 region is CASSLSFSDGYTF. The CDR3 nucleotides are TGTGCCAGCAGTTTATCGTTTAGTGATGGCTACACCTTC.

This clonotype was seen ten or more times. This rearrangement joins TRBV7-9 to TRBJ2-7; maybe TRBD2 (5 bases). The length of the CDR3 is 14 residues. With 5 bases removed from V and 3 bases from J, the gap between germline ends came to 14 bases. Germline V gene data show CDR1 as SEHNR and CDR2 as FQNEAQ (reference sequence). DNA of the CDR3: TGTGCCAGCAGCCCGGGATGGCTCAGCTACGAGCAGTACTTC. This encodes CASSPGWLSYEQYF.

At least ten counts were recorded for this clonotype. V gene TRBV6-5 combines with J gene TRBJ2-7; either TRBD1 or TRBD2 may supply D (5 bases each). Germline V gene lookup returns CDR1 MNHEY and CDR2 SVGAGI. Deletions cut 2 bases from V and 4 bases from J, with 12 bases between. This CDR3 comprises 14 residues. CDR3 protein: CASSYQGERYEQYF. The CDR3 coding sequence is TGTGCCAGCAGTTACCAGGGAGAGAGGTACGAGCAGTACTTC.

CDR3 amino acids: CASSLYRSVREQYF. DNA of the CDR3: TGTGCCAGCAGCTTGTACAGATCCGTTCGCGAGCAGTACTTC. The rearrangement joins TRBV5-6 to TRBJ2-7; no firm D call. The V end lost 1 base, the J end lost 6 bases, and 14 bases lay between the germline ends. CDR3 size: 14 residues. Germline V gene sequence: CDR1 SGHDT, CDR2 YYEEEE.

The sample holds a few counts of this clonotype. The rearrangement joins TRBV15 to TRBJ2-5; TRBD1 aligns across 7 bases. The germline V gene encodes CDR1 LNHNV and CDR2 YYDKDF (reference sequence). The CDR3 sequence is 20 residues long. V gave up 5 bases and J gave up 5 bases; unmatched junction bases: 26. DNA of the CDR3: TGTGCCACCAGCGCACTGGACGCCCGGGACAGCTCACCCTCGGGGGAGACCCAGTACTTC. The encoded protein is CATSALDARDSSPSGETQYF.

At least ten counts were recorded for this clonotype. CDR3 sequence reads: CASSITASEELFF. The CDR3 DNA reads as TGTGCCAGCAGTATTACAGCCTCCGAGGAGCTGTTTTTT. The J gene is TRBJ2-2, the V gene TRBV12-3 or TRBV12-4; D not resolved. The V end lost 5 bases, the J end lost 10 bases, and 14 bases lay between the germline ends. The CDR3 consists of 13 residues.

This clonotype has only one observation. The rearrangement uses TRBV3-1 and TRBJ2-1; tentative D call: TRBD1 (8 bases). CDR1 and CDR2 (germline): LGHDT, YNNKEL (reference sequence). The V and J ends lost 4 bases and 3 bases respectively, with 13 bases between them. CDR3 size: 15 residues. The CDR3 DNA follows: TGTGCCAGCAGCCTAAACAGGGGGGGCTACAATGAGCAGTTCTTC. It codes for CASSLNRGGYNEQFF.

The genes are TRBV28 and TRBJ2-2; D is perhaps TRBD1 (6 bases). Germline CDR1 and CDR2: MDHEN and SYDVKM. Trimming shortened V by 6 bases and J by 4 bases, and 12 bases separated the two germline ends. The CDR3 is 14 residues long. The CDR3 DNA follows: TGTGCCAGCAGCCCTGACAGGTTCACCGGGGAGCTGTTTTTT. Translation: CASSPDRFTGELFF.

This chain links TRBV7-9 with TRBJ2-3; D is unclear. This CDR3 contains 16 residues. Germline V gene sequence: CDR1 SEHNR, CDR2 FQNEAQ (reference sequence). V lost 5 bases, J lost 0 bases, and 15 bases lay in between. The CDR3 DNA sequence: TGTGCCAGCAGCCCCACCGCGGACCTAAGCACAGATACGCAGTATTTT. It is translated as CASSPTADLSTDTQYF. The variable domain in full, completed from reference TRBV7-9 and TRBJ2-3, reads DTGVSQNPRHKITKRGQNVTFRCDPISEHNRLYWYRQTLGQGPEFLTYFQNEAQLEKSRLLSDRFSAERPKGSFSTLEIQRTEQGDSAMYLCASSPTADLSTDTQYFGPGTRLTVL.